This TCR beta chain was recorded in a study of post-analysis software for immune sequencing data. About the study: Relapsing-remitting, secondary progressive and progressive-relapsing multiple sclerosis courses were included.

This CDR3 has 15 amino acids. To note about this clonotype: The antigen is unknown.

Sequencing libraries made from TCR beta cDNA carried unique molecular identifiers. Each sample of about 0.95 to 11 million input T cells yielded about 500,000 cDNA molecules, so each molecule approximated one T cell. In TCRdb, the PCR reads were re-called with MiXCR into one record per CDR3 protein. The table has about 560,000 distinct CDR3 sequences, 40% to 50% seen once. Study-wide points: Four or five TRBV segments were significantly more frequent in patients than in controls. TRBV5-6, TRBV5-1 and TRBV20-1 were among these segments. When compared against controls, multiple sclerosis patients showed significantly lower normalized Chao1 diversity. Clustering by F measure revealed strong co-clustering among samples prepared together in one batch.

This clonotype was obtained from a girl aged 5-17 years with multiple sclerosis. Sample: blood. The J gene is TRBJ2-1, the V gene TRBV12-3 or TRBV12-4; D is uncertain. The end of the DNA fits TRBJ2-7 better, so the J call may be wrong. The CDR3 bases are TGTGCCAGCAGTTTCTTGGCTGGCTCCTACAATGAGCAGTACTTC. It encodes CASSFLAGSYNEQYF.